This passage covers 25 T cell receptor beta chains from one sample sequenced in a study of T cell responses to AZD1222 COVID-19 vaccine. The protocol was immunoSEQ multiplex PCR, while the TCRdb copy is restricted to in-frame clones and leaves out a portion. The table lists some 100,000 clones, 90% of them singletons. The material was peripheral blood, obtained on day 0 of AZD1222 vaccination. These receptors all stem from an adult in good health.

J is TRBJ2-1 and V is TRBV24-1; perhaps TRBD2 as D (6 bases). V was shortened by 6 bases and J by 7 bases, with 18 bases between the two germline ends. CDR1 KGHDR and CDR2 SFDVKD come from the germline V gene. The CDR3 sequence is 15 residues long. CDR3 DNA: TGTGCCACCAGTTCCTCCACGGGGGATGGAAATGAGCAGTTCTTC. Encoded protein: CATSSSTGDGNEQFF.

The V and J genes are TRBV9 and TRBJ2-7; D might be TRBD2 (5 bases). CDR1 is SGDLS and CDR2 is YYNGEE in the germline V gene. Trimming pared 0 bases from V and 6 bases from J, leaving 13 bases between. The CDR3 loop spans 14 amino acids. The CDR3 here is CASSVGSGIGEQYF. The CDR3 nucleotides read TGTGCCAGCAGCGTAGGATCCGGGATAGGCGAGCAGTACTTC.

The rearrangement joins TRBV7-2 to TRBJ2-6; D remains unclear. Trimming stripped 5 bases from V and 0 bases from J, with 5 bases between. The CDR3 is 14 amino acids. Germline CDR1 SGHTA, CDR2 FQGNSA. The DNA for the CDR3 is TGTGCCAGCAGCGAAAGCTCTGGGGCCAACGTCCTGACTTTC. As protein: CASSESSGANVLTF.

For the CDR3, the DNA is TGTGCCAGCAGTGACGGCTCTTCCCCGCTATGGCCCCAGCATTTT. Translating it yields CASSDGSSPLWPQHF. The rearrangement joins TRBV2 to TRBJ1-5; D is uncertain. Trimming pared 3 bases from V and 9 bases from J, leaving 18 bases between. Germline loops: CDR1 SNHLY, CDR2 FYNNEI. CDR3 size: 15 residues.

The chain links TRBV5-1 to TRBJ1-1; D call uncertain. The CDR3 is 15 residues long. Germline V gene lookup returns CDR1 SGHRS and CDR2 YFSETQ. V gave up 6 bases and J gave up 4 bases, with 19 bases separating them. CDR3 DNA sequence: TGCGCCAGCACCCAACGGTTCGTGGGAGGCACTGAAGCTTTCTTT. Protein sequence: CASTQRFVGGTEAFF.

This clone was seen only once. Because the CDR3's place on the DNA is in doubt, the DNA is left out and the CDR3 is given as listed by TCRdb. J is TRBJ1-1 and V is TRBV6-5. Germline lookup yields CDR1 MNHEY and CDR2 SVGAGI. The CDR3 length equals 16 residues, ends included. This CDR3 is CASSYSGTRSTLKLSF.

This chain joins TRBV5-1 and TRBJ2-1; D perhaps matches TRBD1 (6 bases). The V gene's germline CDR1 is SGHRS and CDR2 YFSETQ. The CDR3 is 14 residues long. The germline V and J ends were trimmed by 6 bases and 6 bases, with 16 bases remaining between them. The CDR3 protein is CASKQGPPGNEQFF. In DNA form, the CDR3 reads TGCGCCAGCAAACAGGGACCCCCGGGCAATGAGCAGTTCTTC.

The CDR3 region is CASSELAGGSEKLFF. The DNA for the CDR3 is TGTGCCAGCAGTGAACTGGCAGGGGGGAGTGAAAAACTGTTTTTT. This chain uses TRBV6-1 with TRBJ1-4; the match to TRBD1 covers 7 bases. The CDR3 runs to 15 residues. CDR1 and CDR2 (germline): MNHNS, SASEGT. Unmatched junction bases numbered 7, after V lost 2 bases and J lost 7 bases.

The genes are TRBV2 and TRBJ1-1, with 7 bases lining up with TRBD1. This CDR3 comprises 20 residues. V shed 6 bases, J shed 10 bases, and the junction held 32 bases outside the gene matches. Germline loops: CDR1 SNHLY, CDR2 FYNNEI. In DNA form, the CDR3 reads TGTGCCAGCAGCCTCACACAGGGACGGGCGACCAGGGACAGTGATCTCCCAGCTTTCTTT. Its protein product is CASSLTQGRATRDSDLPAFF.

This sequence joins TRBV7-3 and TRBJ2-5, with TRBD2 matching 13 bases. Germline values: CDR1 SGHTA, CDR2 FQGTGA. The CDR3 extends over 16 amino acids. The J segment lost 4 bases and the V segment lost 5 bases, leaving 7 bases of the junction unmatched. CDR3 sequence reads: CASSRATSGGGETQYF. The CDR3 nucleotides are TGTGCCAGCAGCCGCGCTACTAGCGGGGGGGGAGAGACCCAGTACTTC. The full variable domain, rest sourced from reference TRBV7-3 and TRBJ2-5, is GAGVSQTPSNKVTEKGKYVELRCDPISGHTALYWYRQSLGQGPEFLIYFQGTGAADDSGLPNDRFFAVRPEGSVSTLKIQRTERGDSAVYLCASSRATSGGGETQYFGPGTRLLVL.

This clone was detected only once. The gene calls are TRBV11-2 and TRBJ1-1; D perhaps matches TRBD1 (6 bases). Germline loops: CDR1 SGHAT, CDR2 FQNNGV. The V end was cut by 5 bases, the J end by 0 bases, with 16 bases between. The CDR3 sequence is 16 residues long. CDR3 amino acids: CASSPKWGPMNTEAFF. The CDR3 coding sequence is TGTGCCAGCAGCCCGAAGTGGGGGCCCATGAACACTGAAGCTTTCTTT.

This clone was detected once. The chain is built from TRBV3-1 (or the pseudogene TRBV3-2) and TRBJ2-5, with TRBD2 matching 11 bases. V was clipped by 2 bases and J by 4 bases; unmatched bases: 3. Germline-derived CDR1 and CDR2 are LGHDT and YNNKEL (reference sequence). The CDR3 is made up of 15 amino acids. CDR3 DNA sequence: TGTGCCAGCAGCCAACCTAGCGGGGGGTTAGAGACCCAGTACTTC. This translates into CASSQPSGGLETQYF.

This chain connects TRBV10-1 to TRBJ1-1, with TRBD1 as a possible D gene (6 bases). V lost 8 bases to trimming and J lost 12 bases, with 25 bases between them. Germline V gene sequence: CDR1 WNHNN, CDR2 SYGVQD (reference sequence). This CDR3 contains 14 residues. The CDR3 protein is CASVLPQLQGVTFF. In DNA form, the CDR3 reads TGCGCCAGCGTGTTGCCACAGTTACAGGGTGTGACTTTCTTT.

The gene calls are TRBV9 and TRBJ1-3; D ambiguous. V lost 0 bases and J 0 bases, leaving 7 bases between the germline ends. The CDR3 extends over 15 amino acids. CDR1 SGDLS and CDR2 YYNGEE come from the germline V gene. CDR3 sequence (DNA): TGTGCCAGCAGCGTAGAGGGAATCTCTGGAAACACCATATATTTT. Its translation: CASSVEGISGNTIYF.

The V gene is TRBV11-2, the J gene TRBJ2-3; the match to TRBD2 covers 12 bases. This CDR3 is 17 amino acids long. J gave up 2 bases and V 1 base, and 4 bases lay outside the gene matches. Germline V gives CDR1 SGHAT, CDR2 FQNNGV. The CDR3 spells CASSLGRLAGDTDTQYF. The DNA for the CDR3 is TGTGCCAGCAGCTTAGGGAGACTAGCGGGGGACACAGATACGCAGTATTTT. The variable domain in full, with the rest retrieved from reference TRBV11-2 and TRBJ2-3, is EAGVAQSPRYKIIEKRQSVAFWCNPISGHATLYWYQQILGQGPKLLIQFQNNGVVDDSQLPKDRFSAERLKGVDSTLKIQPAKLEDSAVYLCASSLGRLAGDTDTQYFGPGTRLTVL.

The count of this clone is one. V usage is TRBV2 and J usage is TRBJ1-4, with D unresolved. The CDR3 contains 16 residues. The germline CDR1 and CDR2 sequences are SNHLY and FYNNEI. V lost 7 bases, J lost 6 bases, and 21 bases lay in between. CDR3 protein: CASTPGISPGDEKLFF. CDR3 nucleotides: TGTGCCAGCACTCCCGGGATCTCCCCAGGAGATGAAAAACTGTTTTTT.

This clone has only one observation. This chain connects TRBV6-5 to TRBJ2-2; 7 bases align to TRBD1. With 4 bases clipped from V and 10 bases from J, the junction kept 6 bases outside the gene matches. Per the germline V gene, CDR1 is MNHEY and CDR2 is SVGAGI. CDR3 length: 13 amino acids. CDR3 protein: CASSWDSHEELFF. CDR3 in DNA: TGTGCCAGCAGTTGGGACAGCCACGAGGAGCTGTTTTTT.

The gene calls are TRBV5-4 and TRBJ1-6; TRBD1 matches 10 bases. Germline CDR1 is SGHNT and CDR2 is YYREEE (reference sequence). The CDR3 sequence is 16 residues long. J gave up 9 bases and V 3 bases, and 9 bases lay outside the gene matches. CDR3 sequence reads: CASSSAPGQGSSPLHF. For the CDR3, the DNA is TGTGCCAGCAGCTCAGCACCGGGACAGGGGAGTTCACCCCTCCACTTT.

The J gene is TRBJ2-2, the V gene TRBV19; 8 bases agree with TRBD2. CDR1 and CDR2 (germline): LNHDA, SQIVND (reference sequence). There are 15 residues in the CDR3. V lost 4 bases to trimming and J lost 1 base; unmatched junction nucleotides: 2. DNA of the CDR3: TGTGCCAGTAGTAGGACTAGCAGGAACACCGGGGAGCTGTTTTTT. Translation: CASSRTSRNTGELFF.

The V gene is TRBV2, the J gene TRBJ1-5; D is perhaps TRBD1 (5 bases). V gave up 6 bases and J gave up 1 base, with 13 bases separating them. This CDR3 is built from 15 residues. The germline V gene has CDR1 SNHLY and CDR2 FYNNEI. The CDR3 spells CASRRDRGSNQPQHF. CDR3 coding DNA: TGTGCCAGCAGGCGAGACCGGGGCAGCAATCAGCCCCAGCATTTT.

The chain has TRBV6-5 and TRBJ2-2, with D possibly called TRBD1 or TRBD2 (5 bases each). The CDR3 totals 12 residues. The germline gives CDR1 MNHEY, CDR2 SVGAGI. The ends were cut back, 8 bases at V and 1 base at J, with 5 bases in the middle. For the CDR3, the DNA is TGTGCCAGCGGGGGGAACACCGGGGAGCTGTTTTTT. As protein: CASGGNTGELFF.

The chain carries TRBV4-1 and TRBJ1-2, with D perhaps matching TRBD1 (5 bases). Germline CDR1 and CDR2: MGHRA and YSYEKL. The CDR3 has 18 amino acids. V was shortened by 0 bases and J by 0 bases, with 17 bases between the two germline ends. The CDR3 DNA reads TGCGCCAGCAGCCAAGAAGCGGCAGGGAAGAAGGCTAACTATGGCTACACCTTC. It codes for CASSQEAAGKKANYGYTF.

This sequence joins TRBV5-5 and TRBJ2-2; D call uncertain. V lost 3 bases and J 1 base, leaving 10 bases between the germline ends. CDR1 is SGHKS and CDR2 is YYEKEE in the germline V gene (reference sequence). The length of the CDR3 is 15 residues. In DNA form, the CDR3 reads TGTGCCAGCAGCTACGGCTGGCAGAACACCGGGGAGCTGTTTTTT. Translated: CASSYGWQNTGELFF.

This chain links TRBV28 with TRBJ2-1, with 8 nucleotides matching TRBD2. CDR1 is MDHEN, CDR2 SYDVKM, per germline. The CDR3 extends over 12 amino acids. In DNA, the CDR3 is TGTGCTGTCGGGAGGGAGAACAATGAGCAGTTCTTC. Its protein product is CAVGRENNEQFF.

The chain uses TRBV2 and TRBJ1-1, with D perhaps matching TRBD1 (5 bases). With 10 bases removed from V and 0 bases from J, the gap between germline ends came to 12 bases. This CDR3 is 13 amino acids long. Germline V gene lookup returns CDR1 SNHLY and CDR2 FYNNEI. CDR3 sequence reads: CATRDALNTEAFF. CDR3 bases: TGTGCCACCCGGGACGCCCTGAACACTGAAGCTTTCTTT.